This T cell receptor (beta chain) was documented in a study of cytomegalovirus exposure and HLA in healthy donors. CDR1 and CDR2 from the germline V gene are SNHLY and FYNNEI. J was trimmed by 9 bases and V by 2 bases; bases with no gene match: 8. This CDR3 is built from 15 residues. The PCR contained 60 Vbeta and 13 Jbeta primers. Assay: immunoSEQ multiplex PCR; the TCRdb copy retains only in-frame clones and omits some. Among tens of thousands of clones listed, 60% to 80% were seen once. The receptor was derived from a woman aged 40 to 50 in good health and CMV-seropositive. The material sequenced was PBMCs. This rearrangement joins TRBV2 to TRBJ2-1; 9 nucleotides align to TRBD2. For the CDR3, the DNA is TGTGCCAGCAGTGAACTAGCGGGGTATGAGGTTGAGCAGTTCTTC. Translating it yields CASSELAGYEVEQFF. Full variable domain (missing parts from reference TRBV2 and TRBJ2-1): EPEVTQTPSHQVTQMGQEVILRCVPISNHLYFYWYRQILGQKVEFLVSFYNNEISEKSEIFDDQFSVERPDGSNFTLKIRSTKLEDSAMYFCASSELAGYEVEQFFGPGTRLTVL.